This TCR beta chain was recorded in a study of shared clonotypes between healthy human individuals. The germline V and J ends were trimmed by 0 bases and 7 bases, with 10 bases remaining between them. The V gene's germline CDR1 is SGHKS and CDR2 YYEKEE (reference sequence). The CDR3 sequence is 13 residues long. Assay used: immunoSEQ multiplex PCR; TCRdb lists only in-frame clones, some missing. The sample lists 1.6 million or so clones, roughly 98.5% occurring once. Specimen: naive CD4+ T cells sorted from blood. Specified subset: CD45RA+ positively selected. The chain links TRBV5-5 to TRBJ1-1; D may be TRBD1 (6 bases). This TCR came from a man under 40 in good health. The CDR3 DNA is TGTGCCAGCAGCTTGGGTCAGGGGTTTGAAGCTTTCTTT. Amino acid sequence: CASSLGQGFEAFF. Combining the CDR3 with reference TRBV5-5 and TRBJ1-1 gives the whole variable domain DAGVTQSPTHLIKTRGQQVTLRCSPISGHKSVSWYQQVLGQGPQFIFQYYEKEERGRGNFPDRFSARQFPNYSSELNVNALLLGDSALYLCASSLGQGFEAFFGQGTRLTVV.